A selection of T cell receptor beta chains follows, all from one sample in a study of T-cell memory formation after mild COVID-19. TCRdb fed the 5' RACE reads into MiXCR, producing one record per CDR3 protein. The data show roughly 550,000 distinct CDR3 sequences, about a fifth seen once. The sequenced material came from PBMCs or a T cell subset sorted from them (not recorded which). Every receptor here comes from an adult woman who had mild COVID-19 (a few samples of this study predate the infection). Cell type and time point are not known. The CDR3 runs from the conserved cysteine through the conserved F or W. D genes are given only for firm matches. Only some rows state a clone size, as once, few, many or a class for expanded clones.

v_call: TRBV19; d_call: TRBD1; clone_size: once; j_call: TRBJ2-5; cdr3_aa: CASSMFGQGQETQYF; cdr3_nt: TGTGCCAGTAGTATGTTCGGACAGGGTCAAGAGACCCAGTACTTC
v_call: TRBV20-1; d_call: .; clone_size: .; j_call: TRBJ1-1; cdr3_aa: CSASPPGRWAEAFF; cdr3_nt: TGCAGTGCTAGCCCCCCGGGACGATGGGCTGAAGCTTTCTTT
v_call: TRBV7-6; d_call: .; clone_size: few; j_call: TRBJ2-3; cdr3_aa: CASSPNPTDTQYF; cdr3_nt: TGTGCCAGCAGCCCAAATCCCACAGATACGCAGTATTTT
v_call: TRBV11-3; d_call: TRBD2; clone_size: many; j_call: TRBJ2-4; cdr3_aa: CASSLGGSGIGLGAAKNIQYF; cdr3_nt: TGTGCCAGCAGCTTAGGAGGTAGCGGGATCGGGCTGGGGGCGGCCAAAAACATTCAGTACTTC
v_call: TRBV7-9; d_call: .; clone_size: .; j_call: TRBJ1-1; cdr3_aa: CASRHPGDTEAFF; cdr3_nt: TGTGCCAGCAGACACCCAGGGGATACTGAAGCTTTCTTT
v_call: TRBV4-3; d_call: .; clone_size: few; j_call: TRBJ2-2; cdr3_aa: CASSLSGDGELFF; cdr3_nt: TGCGCCAGCAGCCTCTCTGGTGACGGGGAGCTGTTTTTT
v_call: TRBV12-3/TRBV12-4; d_call: TRBD1; clone_size: .; j_call: TRBJ2-1; cdr3_aa: CASSPYTQDRDGCEQFF; cdr3_nt: TGTGCCAGCAGTCCCTACACCCAAGACAGGGACGGTTGTGAGCAGTTCTTC
v_call: TRBV24-1; d_call: .; clone_size: .; j_call: TRBJ1-2; cdr3_aa: CATSDSSGVQSYTF; cdr3_nt: TGTGCCACCAGTGATTCGTCGGGGGTCCAGAGCTACACCTTC
v_call: TRBV4-1; d_call: TRBD1; clone_size: few; j_call: TRBJ2-7; cdr3_aa: CASSQMGQAEQYF; cdr3_nt: TGCGCCAGCAGCCAGATGGGACAGGCGGAGCAGTACTTC
v_call: TRBV12-3/TRBV12-4; d_call: TRBD2; clone_size: .; j_call: TRBJ2-2; cdr3_aa: CASSRLAPGELFF; cdr3_nt: TGTGCCAGCAGTCGACTAGCCCCCGGGGAGCTGTTTTTT
v_call: TRBV4-2; d_call: .; clone_size: .; j_call: TRBJ1-5; cdr3_aa: CASSQDRGYNQPQHF; cdr3_nt: TGTGCCAGCAGCCAAGACAGGGGTTACAATCAGCCCCAGCATTTT
v_call: TRBV10-2; d_call: .; clone_size: .; j_call: TRBJ2-5; cdr3_aa: CASSLQGFETQYF; cdr3_nt: TGCGCCAGCAGTTTGCAGGGCTTCGAGACCCAGTACTTC
v_call: TRBV11-3; d_call: .; clone_size: .; j_call: TRBJ1-1; cdr3_aa: CASSYTGGAEAFF; cdr3_nt: TGTGCCAGCAGCTATACAGGCGGGGCTGAAGCTTTCTTT
v_call: TRBV20-1; d_call: TRBD2; clone_size: .; j_call: TRBJ2-1; cdr3_aa: CSARFASGAYNEQFF; cdr3_nt: TGCAGTGCTAGGTTTGCTAGCGGGGCCTACAATGAGCAGTTCTTC
v_call: TRBV30; d_call: TRBD1; clone_size: few; j_call: TRBJ2-1; cdr3_aa: CAWSEGRDRVHNEQFF; cdr3_nt: TGTGCCTGGAGTGAGGGGAGGGACAGGGTCCACAATGAGCAGTTCTTC
v_call: TRBV27; d_call: TRBD1; clone_size: few; j_call: TRBJ1-5; cdr3_aa: CASRETGGEGDQPQHF; cdr3_nt: TGTGCCAGCAGAGAGACAGGGGGCGAGGGGGATCAGCCCCAGCATTTT
v_call: TRBV11-3; d_call: .; clone_size: many; j_call: TRBJ1-2; cdr3_aa: CASSSTQGLGGYTF; cdr3_nt: TGTGCCAGCAGCTCAACCCAGGGCCTTGGGGGCTACACCTTC
v_call: TRBV4-1; d_call: .; clone_size: .; j_call: TRBJ2-6; cdr3_aa: CGSSGPGANVLTF; cdr3_nt: TGCGGGTCCTCGGGCCCTGGGGCCAACGTCCTGACTTTC
v_call: TRBV7-3; d_call: .; clone_size: few; j_call: TRBJ1-2; cdr3_aa: CASSLTGAPGGYTF; cdr3_nt: TGTGCCAGCAGCTTAACAGGGGCTCCTGGCGGCTACACCTTC
v_call: TRBV25-1; d_call: TRBD1; clone_size: .; j_call: TRBJ2-1; cdr3_aa: CASSVPGTGGYGEQFF; cdr3_nt: TGTGCCAGCAGTGTACCCGGGACAGGGGGCTACGGTGAGCAGTTCTTC
v_call: TRBV5-1; d_call: TRBD1; clone_size: .; j_call: TRBJ1-2; cdr3_aa: CASSTGQGAYGYTF; cdr3_nt: TGCGCCAGCAGCACGGGACAGGGGGCCTATGGCTACACCTTC
v_call: TRBV2; d_call: .; clone_size: few; j_call: TRBJ2-7; cdr3_aa: CASSWTSYEQYF; cdr3_nt: TGTGCCAGCAGTTGGACTTCCTACGAGCAGTACTTC
v_call: TRBV30; d_call: .; clone_size: .; j_call: TRBJ1-2; cdr3_aa: CACPSYDRRGYTF; cdr3_nt: TGTGCCTGCCCATCGTACGACAGGCGTGGCTACACCTTC
v_call: TRBV27; d_call: .; clone_size: medium-sized; j_call: TRBJ1-6; cdr3_aa: CASSFWETLYNSPLHF; cdr3_nt: TGTGCCAGCAGTTTTTGGGAGACCTTATATAATTCACCCCTCCACTTT
v_call: TRBV7-8; d_call: TRBD1; clone_size: many; j_call: TRBJ1-5; cdr3_aa: CASSHNPTGDQPQHF; cdr3_nt: TGTGCCAGCAGCCATAATCCGACAGGGGATCAGCCCCAGCATTTT
v_call: TRBV2; d_call: .; clone_size: .; j_call: TRBJ1-5; cdr3_aa: CASNRDHGPQPQHF; cdr3_nt: TGTGCCAGCAACCGGGACCACGGACCTCAGCCCCAGCATTTT
v_call: TRBV5-4; d_call: .; clone_size: .; j_call: TRBJ2-3; cdr3_aa: CAVTNRGRDTQYF; cdr3_nt: TGTGCCGTCACCAATCGAGGAAGGGATACGCAGTATTTT
v_call: TRBV11-2; d_call: TRBD2; clone_size: few; j_call: TRBJ2-1; cdr3_aa: CASSGGRPSYNEQFF; cdr3_nt: TGTGCCAGCAGCGGCGGGAGACCGTCCTACAATGAGCAGTTCTTC
v_call: TRBV25-1; d_call: TRBD2; clone_size: few; j_call: TRBJ2-3; cdr3_aa: CASSERAGGRGGTDTQYF; cdr3_nt: TGTGCCAGCAGTGAAAGGGCGGGAGGGCGCGGAGGCACAGATACGCAGTATTTT
v_call: TRBV18; d_call: TRBD1; clone_size: .; j_call: TRBJ1-1; cdr3_aa: CASSPRTGVMNTEAFF; cdr3_nt: TGTGCCAGCTCACCCCGGACAGGGGTCATGAACACTGAAGCTTTCTTT
v_call: TRBV7-9; d_call: TRBD2; clone_size: many; j_call: TRBJ2-2; cdr3_aa: CASISRDYFFTGELFF; cdr3_nt: TGTGCCAGCATCTCCAGGGACTACTTTTTCACCGGGGAGCTGTTTTTT
v_call: TRBV5-1; d_call: .; clone_size: .; j_call: TRBJ2-1; cdr3_aa: CASSSFAGLDEQFF; cdr3_nt: TGCGCCAGCAGCTCCTTTGCGGGGCTCGATGAGCAGTTCTTC
v_call: TRBV5-6; d_call: TRBD1; clone_size: .; j_call: TRBJ2-3; cdr3_aa: CASTPFSDRFVDTQYF; cdr3_nt: TGTGCCAGCACCCCCTTCTCGGACAGGTTCGTGGATACGCAGTATTTT
v_call: TRBV18; d_call: .; clone_size: many; j_call: TRBJ2-7; cdr3_aa: CASSPPVSLAGTEYEQYF; cdr3_nt: TGTGCCAGCTCACCACCGGTTAGTCTGGCAGGGACCGAGTACGAGCAGTACTTC
v_call: TRBV27; d_call: .; clone_size: few; j_call: TRBJ2-1; cdr3_aa: CASNLDSRYAYNEQFF; cdr3_nt: TGTGCCAGCAATCTCGACTCCAGGTACGCCTACAATGAGCAGTTCTTC
v_call: TRBV12-3/TRBV12-4; d_call: .; clone_size: many; j_call: TRBJ1-2; cdr3_aa: CASTPQRSTANYGYTF; cdr3_nt: TGTGCCAGCACCCCACAGAGGAGCACTGCCAACTATGGCTACACCTTC
v_call: TRBV5-5; d_call: TRBD2; clone_size: few; j_call: TRBJ2-1; cdr3_aa: CASSFRLAGGYNEQFF; cdr3_nt: TGTGCCAGCAGCTTCAGGCTAGCGGGGGGGTACAATGAGCAGTTCTTC